The source of this TCR beta chain is a study of identical twins. Points from the study as a whole: Models underestimated how often monozygotic twins shared out-of-frame TCR alpha.

This clonotype was detected a few times. Its cognate antigen is unknown. TCRdb ran MiXCR on the 5' RACE reads and lists one entry per CDR3 protein. Counted here are around 690,000 distinct CDR3 sequences, over 20% occurring once; the ten biggest clones make up approximately 4.3%. The sample was also reused in another study, on T cells expressing NK-cell markers. As reported in that work: The authors derived TCR beta repertoires from sorted CD3+CD56+NKG2C+, CD3+CD56+NKG2C- and CD3+CD56-NKG2C+ T cells. The dominant NKG2C+ clonotypes represented about 1.0-7.5% of CD8+ T cells in six donors.

The material sequenced was PBMCs. This receptor was taken from a woman aged 18-29 years in good health.

The CDR3 protein is CASSYAVSGSSYEQYF. The CDR3 region has the DNA TGCGCCAGCAGCTACGCTGTTAGCGGGAGCTCCTACGAGCAGTACTTC. The V and J genes are TRBV5-1 and TRBJ2-7; TRBD2 matches 9 bases. Germline V gives CDR1 SGHRS, CDR2 YFSETQ. V lost 3 bases to trimming and J lost 0 bases; unmatched junction nucleotides: 7. The CDR3 loop spans 16 amino acids.